This T cell receptor (beta chain) was captured by sequencing in a study of T cells in Graves' hyperthyroidism and ophthalmopathy. Study information: Peripheral blood was obtained at initial diagnosis, preceding any treatment.

Out of 10 ml of fresh peripheral blood came the PBMCs. The CDR3 totals 12 residues. The junction had 6 bases not matched to a gene; V was cut back by 4 bases and J by 9 bases. Germline V gene sequence: CDR1 SGHKS, CDR2 YYEKEE (reference sequence). About this clonotype itself: The antigen remains undetermined.

Study-wide findings and caveats: Ophthalmopathy prediction by the model preceded onset by a median about 6 months.

RNA transcripts gave rise to amplified TCR beta CDR3 regions. HTBI primers were the set used in a first-round RT-PCR of the TCR CDR3. Via MiXCR, TCRdb re-called the multiplex PCR reads, giving one row per CDR3 protein. Of under 550,000 distinct CDR3 sequences listed, less than 20% were seen once; the top ten hold about 45%. The TCR originated in a middle-aged man with Graves' ophthalmopathy. J is TRBJ2-5 and V is TRBV5-5; 7 bases are shared with TRBD2. Sequenced input: blood. CDR3 coding DNA: TGTGCCAGCAGCCCTGGGGAGGGCCCCCAGTACTTC. The encoded protein is CASSPGEGPQYF. The whole variable domain, remainder taken from reference TRBV5-5 and TRBJ2-5, is DAGVTQSPTHLIKTRGQQVTLRCSPISGHKSVSWYQQVLGQGPQFIFQYYEKEERGRGNFPDRFSARQFPNYSSELNVNALLLGDSALYLCASSPGEGPQYFGPGTRLLVL.